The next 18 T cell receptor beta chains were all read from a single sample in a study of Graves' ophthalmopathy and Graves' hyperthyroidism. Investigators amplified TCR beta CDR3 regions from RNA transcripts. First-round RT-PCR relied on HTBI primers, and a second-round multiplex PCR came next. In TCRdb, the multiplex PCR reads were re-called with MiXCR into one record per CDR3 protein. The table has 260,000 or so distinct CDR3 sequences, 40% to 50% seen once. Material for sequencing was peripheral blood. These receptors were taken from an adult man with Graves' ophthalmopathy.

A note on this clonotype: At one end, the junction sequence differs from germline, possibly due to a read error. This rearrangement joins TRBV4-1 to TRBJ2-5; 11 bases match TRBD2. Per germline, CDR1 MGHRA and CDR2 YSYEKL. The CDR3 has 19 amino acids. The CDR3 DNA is TGTGCCAGCAGCCAAGATATGGTCACTAGCGGGAGAGTTAGTGAGACCCAGTACTTC. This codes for CASSQDMVTSGRVSETQYF.

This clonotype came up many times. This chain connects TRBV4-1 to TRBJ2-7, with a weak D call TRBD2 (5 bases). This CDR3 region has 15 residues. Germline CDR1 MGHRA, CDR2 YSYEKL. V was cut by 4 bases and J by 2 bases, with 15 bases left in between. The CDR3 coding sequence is TGCGCCAGCAGCCTGGGCCAGCGGAAGGCCTACGAGCAGTACTTC. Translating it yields CASSLGQRKAYEQYF.

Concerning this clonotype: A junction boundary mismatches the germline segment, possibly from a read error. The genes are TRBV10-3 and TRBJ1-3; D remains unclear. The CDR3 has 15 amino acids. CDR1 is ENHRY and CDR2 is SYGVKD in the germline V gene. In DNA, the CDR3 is TGTGCCAGCAGTGAAGTGGTAACTACTGGAAACACCATATATTTT. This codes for CASSEVVTTGNTIYF.

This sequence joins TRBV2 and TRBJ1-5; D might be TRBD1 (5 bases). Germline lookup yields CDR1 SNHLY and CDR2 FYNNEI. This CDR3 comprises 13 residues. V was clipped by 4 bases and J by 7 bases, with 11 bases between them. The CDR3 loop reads CASSAGRGQPQHF. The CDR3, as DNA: TGTGCCAGCAGTGCAGGGCGAGGGCAGCCCCAGCATTTT.

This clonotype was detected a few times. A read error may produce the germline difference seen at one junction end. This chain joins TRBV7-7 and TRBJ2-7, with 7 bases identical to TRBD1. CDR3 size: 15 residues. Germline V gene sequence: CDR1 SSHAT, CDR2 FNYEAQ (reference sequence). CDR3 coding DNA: TGTGCTAGCAGCTTAGAAAAACAGGGGAACTACGAGCAGTACTTC. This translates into CASSLEKQGNYEQYF.

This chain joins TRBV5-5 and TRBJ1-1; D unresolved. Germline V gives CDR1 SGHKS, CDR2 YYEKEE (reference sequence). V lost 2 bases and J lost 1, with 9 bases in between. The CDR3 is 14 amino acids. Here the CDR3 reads CASSFEGWNTEAFF. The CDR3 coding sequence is TGTGCCAGCAGCTTTGAAGGATGGAACACTGAAGCTTTCTTT. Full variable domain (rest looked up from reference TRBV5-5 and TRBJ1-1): DAGVTQSPTHLIKTRGQQVTLRCSPISGHKSVSWYQQVLGQGPQFIFQYYEKEERGRGNFPDRFSARQFPNYSSELNVNALLLGDSALYLCASSFEGWNTEAFFGQGTRLTVV.

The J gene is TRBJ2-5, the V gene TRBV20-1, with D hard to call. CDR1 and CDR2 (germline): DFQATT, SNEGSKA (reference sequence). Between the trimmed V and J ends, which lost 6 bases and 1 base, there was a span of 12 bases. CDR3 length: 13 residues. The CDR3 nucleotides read TGCAGTGCGGCTACCTCGTTCCAAGAGACCCAGTACTTC. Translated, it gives CSAATSFQETQYF.

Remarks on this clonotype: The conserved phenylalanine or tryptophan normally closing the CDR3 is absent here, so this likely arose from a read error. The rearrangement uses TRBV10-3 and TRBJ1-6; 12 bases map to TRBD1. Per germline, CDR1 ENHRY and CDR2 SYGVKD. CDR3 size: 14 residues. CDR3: CASSGDRGLSPLHL. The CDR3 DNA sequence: TGTGCCAGCAGTGGGGACAGGGGGCTTTCACCCCTCCACCTT.

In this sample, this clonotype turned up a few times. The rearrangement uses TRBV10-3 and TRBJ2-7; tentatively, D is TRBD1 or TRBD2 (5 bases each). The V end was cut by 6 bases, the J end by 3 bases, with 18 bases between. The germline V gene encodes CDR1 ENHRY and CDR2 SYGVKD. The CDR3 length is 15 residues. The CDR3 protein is CAIRRGPPQGYEQYF. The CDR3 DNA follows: TGTGCCATCAGACGGGGACCTCCCCAGGGCTACGAGCAGTACTTC.

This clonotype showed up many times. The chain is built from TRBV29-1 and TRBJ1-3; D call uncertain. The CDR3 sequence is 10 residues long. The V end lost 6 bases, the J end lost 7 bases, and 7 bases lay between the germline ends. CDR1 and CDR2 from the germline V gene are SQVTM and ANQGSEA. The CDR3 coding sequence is TGCAGCGTGGTCGATAACACCATATATTTT. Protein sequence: CSVVDNTIYF. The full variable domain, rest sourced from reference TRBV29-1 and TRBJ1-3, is SAVISQKPSRDICQRGTSLTIQCQVDSQVTMMFWYRQQPGQSLTLIATANQGSEATYESGFVIDKFPISRPNLTFSTLTVSNMSPEDSSIYLCSVVDNTIYFGEGSWLTVV.

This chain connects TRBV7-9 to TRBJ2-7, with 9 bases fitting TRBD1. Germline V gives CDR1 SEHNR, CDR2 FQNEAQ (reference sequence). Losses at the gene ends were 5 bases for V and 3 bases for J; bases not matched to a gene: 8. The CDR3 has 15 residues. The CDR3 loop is CASSQGAGQGYEQYF. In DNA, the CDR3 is TGTGCCAGCAGCCAAGGGGCGGGACAGGGCTACGAGCAGTACTTC.

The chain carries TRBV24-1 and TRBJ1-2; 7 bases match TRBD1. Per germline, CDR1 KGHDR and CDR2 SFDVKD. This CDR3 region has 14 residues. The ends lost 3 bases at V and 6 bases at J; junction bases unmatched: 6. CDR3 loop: CATSDTGTENGYTF. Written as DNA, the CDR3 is TGTGCCACCAGTGATACCGGGACAGAGAATGGCTACACCTTC.

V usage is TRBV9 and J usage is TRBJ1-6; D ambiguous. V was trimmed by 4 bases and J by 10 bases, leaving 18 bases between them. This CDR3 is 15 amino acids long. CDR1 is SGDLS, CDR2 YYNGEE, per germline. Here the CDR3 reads CASSLAGLSGSPLHF. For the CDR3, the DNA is TGTGCCAGCAGCTTGGCAGGACTATCCGGGTCACCCCTCCACTTT.

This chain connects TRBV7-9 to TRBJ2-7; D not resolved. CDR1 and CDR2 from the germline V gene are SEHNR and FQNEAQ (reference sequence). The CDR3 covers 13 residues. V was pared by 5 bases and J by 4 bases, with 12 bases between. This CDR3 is CASSQEGTYEQYF. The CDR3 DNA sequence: TGTGCCAGCAGCCAAGAAGGCACTTACGAGCAGTACTTC.

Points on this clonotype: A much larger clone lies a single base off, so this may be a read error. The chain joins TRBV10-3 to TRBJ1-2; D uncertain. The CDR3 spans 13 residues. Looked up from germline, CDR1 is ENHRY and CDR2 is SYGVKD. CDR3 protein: CAVSELGLDGYTF. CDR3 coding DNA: TGTGCCGTCAGTGAACTGGGGTTGGATGGCTACACCTTC.

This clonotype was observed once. The CDR3 DNA sequence: TGCAGCGTTGAAGATCTTAGCGGCGAGCAGTACTTC. Translating gives CSVEDLSGEQYF. The chain links TRBV29-1 to TRBJ2-7, with a weak D call TRBD2 (6 bases). Trimming pared 0 bases from V and 6 bases from J, leaving 9 bases between. CDR1 and CDR2 from the germline V gene are SQVTM and ANQGSEA. CDR3 length: 12 residues.

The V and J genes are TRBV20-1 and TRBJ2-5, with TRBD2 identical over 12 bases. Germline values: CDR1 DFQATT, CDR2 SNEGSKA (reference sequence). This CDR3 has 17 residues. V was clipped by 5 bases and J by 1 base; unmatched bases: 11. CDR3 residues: CSARLAGAPHIQETQYF. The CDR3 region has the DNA TGCAGTGCTCGACTAGCGGGAGCTCCCCACATCCAAGAGACCCAGTACTTC.

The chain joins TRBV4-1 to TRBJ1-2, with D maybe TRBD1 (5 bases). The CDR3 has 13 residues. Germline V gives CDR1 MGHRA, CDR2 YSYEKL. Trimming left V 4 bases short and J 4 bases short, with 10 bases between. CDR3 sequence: CASSPDSLYGYTF. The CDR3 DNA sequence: TGCGCCAGCAGCCCCGACAGCCTCTATGGCTACACCTTC.